The TCR delta chain under discussion was sequenced for a study of gammadelta T cells in human blood. TCRdb reapplied CATT to the RT-PCR reads. The data contain hundreds of delta-chain clones, around 35% of them singletons. The CDR3 length is 14 residues. Germline CDR1 reads GEAIGNYY; CDR2 reads EKD. Comment on this clone: One base separates it from a far larger clone, so it is likely a read error.

The chain carries TRDV2 and TRDJ2, with 10 bases matching TRDD3. The J gene was missing in TCRdb and was found by matching the end of the DNA to germline. Sequencing was performed on Vgamma9Vdelta2 gamma-delta T cells from infant blood. The source of this sequence is a human donor. The CDR3 DNA follows: TGTGCCCGTGACGTACTGGGGGATACAGCACAACTCTTCTTT. It encodes CARDVLGDTAQLFF.